Listed below are T cell receptor beta chains from one sample, sequenced in a study of T-cell memory formation after mild COVID-19. TCRdb itself ran the 5' RACE reads through MiXCR, one entry per CDR3 protein. The table shows under 400,000 distinct CDR3 sequences, with under 25% occurring only once. The sample was PBMCs or a T cell subset sorted from them (not recorded which). The receptors originated from an adult woman who had mild COVID-19 (a few samples of this study predate the infection). Cell type and time point are not known. CDR3s include the opening cysteine and the closing phenylalanine or tryptophan. Fields, in order: CDR3 protein, CDR3 DNA, J gene, D gene, clone size, V gene. The D gene is left open where the match is weak. Size tells how often a clone was seen (once, few, many) or the class of an expanded clone, and some rows leave it out.

CDR3aa: CASSAGTGVRYGYTF; CDR3nt: TGTGCCAGCAGTGCTGGGACAGGGGTCAGGTATGGCTACACCTTC; j_gene: TRBJ1-2; d_gene: TRBD1; abundance: .; v_gene: TRBV6-1
CDR3aa: CASSLDRGPGTEAFF; CDR3nt: TGTGCCAGCAGCTTGGACAGGGGGCCGGGAACTGAAGCTTTCTTT; j_gene: TRBJ1-1; d_gene: TRBD1; abundance: few; v_gene: TRBV7-9
CDR3aa: CASSSYDRSPAFF; CDR3nt: TGTGCCAGCAGCTCATACGACAGGTCGCCAGCTTTCTTT; j_gene: TRBJ1-1; d_gene: .; abundance: .; v_gene: TRBV12-3/TRBV12-4
CDR3aa: CASHTGGDYGYTF; CDR3nt: TGCGCCAGCCACACAGGGGGCGACTATGGCTACACCTTC; j_gene: TRBJ1-2; d_gene: TRBD1; abundance: .; v_gene: TRBV5-1
CDR3aa: CASSRNRANTEAFF; CDR3nt: TGTGCCAGCAGCCGAAACAGGGCGAACACTGAAGCTTTCTTT; j_gene: TRBJ1-1; d_gene: .; abundance: .; v_gene: TRBV3-1
CDR3aa: CATSTSLQGRGANEKLFF; CDR3nt: TGTGCCACCAGCACTAGCCTTCAGGGGAGGGGGGCTAATGAAAAACTGTTTTTT; j_gene: TRBJ1-4; d_gene: .; abundance: .; v_gene: TRBV15
CDR3aa: CSASRRGDPREQYF; CDR3nt: TGCAGTGCTAGCCGGCGGGGGGACCCGCGAGAGCAGTACTTC; j_gene: TRBJ2-7; d_gene: TRBD2; abundance: .; v_gene: TRBV20-1
CDR3aa: CASSSYVEGTGGSYEQYF; CDR3nt: TGTGCCAGCAGCTCCTACGTGGAGGGGACGGGAGGCAGCTACGAGCAGTACTTC; j_gene: TRBJ2-7; d_gene: TRBD2; abundance: .; v_gene: TRBV11-3
CDR3aa: CASTSTFWPEETQYF; CDR3nt: TGTGCCAGCACTTCCACGTTCTGGCCGGAGGAGACCCAGTACTTC; j_gene: TRBJ2-5; d_gene: .; abundance: few; v_gene: TRBV12-3/TRBV12-4
CDR3aa: CATLRWPGQETQYF; CDR3nt: TGTGCCACCCTCAGGTGGCCCGGCCAAGAGACCCAGTACTTC; j_gene: TRBJ2-5; d_gene: .; abundance: .; v_gene: TRBV12-3/TRBV12-4
CDR3aa: CASSFRGVDTQYF; CDR3nt: TGCGCCAGCAGTTTTCGTGGGGTGGATACGCAGTATTTT; j_gene: TRBJ2-3; d_gene: .; abundance: once; v_gene: TRBV4-3
CDR3aa: CASSQAVQAPYGYTF; CDR3nt: TGCGCCAGCAGCCAAGCGGTACAGGCACCCTATGGCTACACCTTC; j_gene: TRBJ1-2; d_gene: .; abundance: few; v_gene: TRBV4-1
CDR3aa: CASSQGTGDQPQHF; CDR3nt: TGCGCCAGCAGCCAGGGGACAGGGGATCAGCCCCAGCATTTT; j_gene: TRBJ1-5; d_gene: TRBD1; abundance: many; v_gene: TRBV4-3
CDR3aa: CASSIRSSVNTEAFF; CDR3nt: TGTGCCAGCAGCATACGTTCCTCAGTGAACACTGAAGCTTTCTTT; j_gene: TRBJ1-1; d_gene: .; abundance: .; v_gene: TRBV21-1
CDR3aa: CSVRGGNSTNEKLFF; CDR3nt: TGCAGCGTTCGCGGGGGGAACTCAACTAATGAAAAACTGTTTTTT; j_gene: TRBJ1-4; d_gene: .; abundance: few; v_gene: TRBV29-1
CDR3aa: CASSYYSSGNTIYF; CDR3nt: TGTGCCAGCAGTTATTACTCCTCTGGAAACACCATATATTTT; j_gene: TRBJ1-3; d_gene: .; abundance: .; v_gene: TRBV6-5
CDR3aa: CSATPGGGADTQYF; CDR3nt: TGCAGTGCTACCCCAGGGGGAGGGGCAGATACGCAGTATTTT; j_gene: TRBJ2-3; d_gene: .; abundance: few; v_gene: TRBV20-1
CDR3aa: CASSISAGAAKGAFF; CDR3nt: TGTGCCAGTAGTATATCTGCGGGGGCAGCGAAGGGAGCTTTCTTT; j_gene: TRBJ1-1; d_gene: .; abundance: few; v_gene: TRBV19
CDR3aa: CASSFLTSRLTDTQYF; CDR3nt: TGTGCCAGCAGCTTCCTGACATCACGTCTCACAGATACGCAGTATTTT; j_gene: TRBJ2-3; d_gene: .; abundance: .; v_gene: TRBV12-3/TRBV12-4
CDR3aa: CATSRLNTGELFF; CDR3nt: TGTGCCACCAGTCGATTAAACACCGGGGAGCTGTTTTTT; j_gene: TRBJ2-2; d_gene: .; abundance: few; v_gene: TRBV24-1
CDR3aa: CASSQGRTETQYF; CDR3nt: TGCGCCAGCAGCCAGGGAAGGACGGAGACCCAGTACTTC; j_gene: TRBJ2-5; d_gene: .; abundance: .; v_gene: TRBV4-3
CDR3aa: CASSHNGALTDTQYF; CDR3nt: TGTGCCAGCTCACATAACGGGGCTCTCACAGATACGCAGTATTTT; j_gene: TRBJ2-3; d_gene: .; abundance: .; v_gene: TRBV18
CDR3aa: CASSYSGGNTEAFF; CDR3nt: TGTGCCAGCAGTTACTCGGGGGGGAACACTGAAGCTTTCTTT; j_gene: TRBJ1-1; d_gene: .; abundance: many; v_gene: TRBV6-5
CDR3aa: CASSQDPVRGETDTQYF; CDR3nt: TGCGCCAGCAGCCAAGATCCGGTGCGGGGGGAAACAGATACGCAGTATTTT; j_gene: TRBJ2-3; d_gene: TRBD2; abundance: .; v_gene: TRBV4-1
CDR3aa: CASSLDQLGLAGLETQYF; CDR3nt: TGTGCCAGCAGCTTAGATCAGTTGGGACTAGCGGGTTTGGAGACCCAGTACTTC; j_gene: TRBJ2-5; d_gene: TRBD2; abundance: few; v_gene: TRBV11-2
CDR3aa: CSDEITDTQYF; CDR3nt: TGCAGCGACGAAATTACAGATACGCAGTATTTT; j_gene: TRBJ2-3; d_gene: .; abundance: few; v_gene: TRBV29-1